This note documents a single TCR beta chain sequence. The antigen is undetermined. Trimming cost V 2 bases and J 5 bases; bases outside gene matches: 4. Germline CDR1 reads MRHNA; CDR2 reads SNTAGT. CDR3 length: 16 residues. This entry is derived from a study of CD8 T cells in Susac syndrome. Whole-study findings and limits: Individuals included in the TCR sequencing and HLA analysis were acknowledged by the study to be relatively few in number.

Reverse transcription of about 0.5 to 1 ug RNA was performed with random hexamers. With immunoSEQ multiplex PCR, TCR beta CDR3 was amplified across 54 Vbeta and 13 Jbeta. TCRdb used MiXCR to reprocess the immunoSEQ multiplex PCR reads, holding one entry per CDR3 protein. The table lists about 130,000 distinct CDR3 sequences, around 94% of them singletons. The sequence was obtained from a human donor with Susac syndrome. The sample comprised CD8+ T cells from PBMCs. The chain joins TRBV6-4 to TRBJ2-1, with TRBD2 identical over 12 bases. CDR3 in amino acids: CASSDTGTSGHNEQFF. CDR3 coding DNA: TGTGCCAGCAGTGACACAGGGACTAGCGGGCACAATGAGCAGTTCTTC.